This passage covers 24 T cell receptor beta chains from one sample sequenced in a study of sequential checkpoint blockade in melanoma. Repertoires were generated with immunoSEQ multiplex PCR, while TCRdb's copy carries only in-frame clones and drops some. Among around 3,000 clones listed, 15% to 20% were seen once. Treatment of the sample: randomized to nivolumab then ipilimumab (arm A) or the reverse (arm B). The input for sequencing was tumor tissue (inferred from file names), taken from a patient given nivolumab and ipilimumab in sequence. The source of these receptors is a human donor with melanoma.

J is TRBJ1-1 and V is TRBV18; a weak D match, TRBD1 (6 bases). Germline CDR1 is KGHSH and CDR2 is LQKENI. V was shortened by 2 bases and J by 4 bases, with 20 bases between the two germline ends. The CDR3 consists of 17 residues. The CDR3 loop is CASSPSAGANRGTEAFF. The DNA for the CDR3 is TGTGCCAGCTCACCATCGGCAGGGGCTAACCGGGGCACTGAAGCTTTCTTT.

The J gene is TRBJ1-2, the V gene TRBV29-1; 8 positions match TRBD1. The V segment lost 3 bases and the J segment 8 bases; nucleotides outside the gene matches: 8. There are 13 residues in the CDR3. CDR1 is SQVTM, CDR2 ANQGSEA, per germline. CDR3 coding DNA: TGCAGCGTTGATATACAGGGGGTCTCCGGCTACACCTTC. Translation: CSVDIQGVSGYTF.

In this sample, this clone turned up a few times. This chain connects TRBV6-7 to TRBJ1-3; D not resolved. TRBV6-7 is identified as an open reading frame with a role that is uncertain. The V end lost 10 bases, the J end lost 0 bases, and 4 bases lay between the germline ends. This CDR3 spans 11 amino acids. CDR3 in DNA: TGTGCCACGGACTCTGGAAACACCATATATTTT. Translated: CATDSGNTIYF.

This clone has just a few counts. The rearrangement uses TRBV12-5 and TRBJ1-2; 7 bases match TRBD1. Germline loops: CDR1 LGHNT, CDR2 FRNRAP. There are 13 residues in the CDR3. The DNA of the CDR3 is TGTGCCAGCACCAGGGGACAGCAAGCGGGCTACACCTTC. Its protein product is CASTRGQQAGYTF.

This clone is categorized as large (0.1 to 1%). This chain joins TRBV28 and TRBJ2-3, with D perhaps given as TRBD1 or TRBD2 (7 bases each). With 2 bases removed from V and 3 bases from J, the gap between germline ends came to 15 bases. CDR1 and CDR2 (germline): MDHEN, SYDVKM. CDR3 length: 16 amino acids. CDR3 protein: CASSLPFRGGTDTQYF. CDR3 in DNA: TGTGCCAGCAGTTTACCCTTCAGGGGGGGAACAGATACGCAGTATTTT.

The rearrangement joins TRBV28 to TRBJ2-7, with D possibly being TRBD2 (5 bases). V was trimmed by 5 bases and J by 2 bases, leaving 19 bases between them. This CDR3 contains 16 residues. CDR1 is MDHEN and CDR2 is SYDVKM in the germline V gene. CDR3: CASSGRTLGPPYEQYF. The CDR3 nucleotides are TGTGCCAGCAGTGGGCGGACTTTAGGACCCCCCTACGAGCAGTACTTC.

This clone was counted ten times or more. The chain uses TRBV11-3 and TRBJ2-1; TRBD2 matches at 7 bases. CDR3 size: 17 residues. Germline V CDR1 and CDR2: SGHNT, YENEEA. Losses at the gene ends were 5 bases for V and 7 bases for J; bases not matched to a gene: 17. Written as DNA, the CDR3 is TGTGCCAGCAGCCCAGTCCCAAGCGGGGCCTCTGGGAATGAGCAGTTCTTC. It encodes CASSPVPSGASGNEQFF.

Sample share makes this clone medium-sized. The chain is built from TRBV30 and TRBJ2-2; no firm D call. This CDR3 comprises 14 residues. Trimming pared 0 bases from V and 5 bases from J, leaving 10 bases between. Germline CDR1 GTSNPN, CDR2 SVGIG (reference sequence). The CDR3 DNA is TGTGCCTGGAGTGTAAATGCTGGGACCGGGGAGCTGTTTTTT. Amino acids: CAWSVNAGTGELFF.

The chain carries TRBV11-3 and TRBJ2-7, with a tentative D call TRBD1 (5 bases). The germline V and J ends were trimmed by 5 bases and 3 bases, with 14 bases remaining between them. Germline CDR1 is SGHNT and CDR2 is YENEEA. The length of the CDR3 is 14 residues. CDR3: CASSLTGNGYEQYF. In nucleotides, the CDR3 is TGTGCCAGCAGCCTAACAGGTAACGGCTACGAGCAGTACTTC.

About this clone itself: This specimen includes other DNA sequences encoding the same CDR3. V and J are TRBV28 and TRBJ1-3; a possible D gene is TRBD1 (5 bases). The CDR3 covers 15 residues. Germline values: CDR1 MDHEN, CDR2 SYDVKM. Trimming removed 2 bases at V and 2 bases at J, with 10 bases between. CDR3 sequence: CASSLVGAAGNTIYF. CDR3 nucleotides: TGTGCCAGCAGTTTAGTAGGGGCGGCTGGAAACACCATATATTTT.

This clone was picked up many times. This chain connects TRBV11-3 to TRBJ1-1; TRBD1 matches 9 bases. The germline CDR1 and CDR2 sequences are SGHNT and YENEEA. This CDR3 has 14 residues. Trimming cost V 6 bases and J 6 bases; bases outside gene matches: 8. As DNA, the CDR3 is TGTGCCAGCAGTCCAACAGGGGGCAGAGCTGAAGCTTTCTTT. This gives the protein CASSPTGGRAEAFF.

The chain has TRBV19 and TRBJ2-7; D gene uncertain. Germline V gives CDR1 LNHDA, CDR2 SQIVND (reference sequence). V was pared by 5 bases and J by 6 bases, with 11 bases between. The CDR3 is made up of 12 amino acids. The CDR3 loop reads CASSQGSREQYF. Here the CDR3 DNA reads TGTGCCAGTAGTCAAGGAAGCCGCGAGCAGTACTTC.

Only a few counts were recorded for this clone. This sequence joins TRBV11-3 and TRBJ2-7; weak D call: TRBD1 (5 bases). The CDR3 has 14 amino acids. Germline V gene data show CDR1 as SGHNT and CDR2 as YENEEA. V shed 5 bases and J shed 5 bases, with 16 bases lying between them. The CDR3 spells CASSPWGQPHEQYF. The CDR3 DNA reads as TGTGCCAGCAGCCCGTGGGGCCAACCCCACGAGCAGTACTTC.

By sample fraction, this clone is medium-sized (0.01 to 0.1%). This chain uses TRBV6-8 with TRBJ2-5, with 10 bases fitting TRBD2. CDR1 and CDR2 (germline): MNHGY, SAAAGT. After removal of 7 bases from V and 4 bases from J, the junction contained 12 bases not matched to a gene. The CDR3 totals 16 residues. The CDR3 spells CASIRASGGRRETQYF. The CDR3 DNA reads TGTGCCAGCATAAGGGCTAGCGGGGGCAGGAGAGAGACCCAGTACTTC.

The chain joins TRBV6-8 to TRBJ2-1, with 10 bases matching TRBD1. The CDR3 is 15 residues long. V dropped 7 bases and J dropped 3; count of bases not matched to a gene: 6. Germline V gives CDR1 MNHGY, CDR2 SAAAGT. Here the CDR3 DNA reads TGTGCCAGCATCTTGGACAGGGGGATCTACAATGAGCAGTTCTTC. Translated: CASILDRGIYNEQFF.

In this sample, this clone is medium-sized. The chain carries TRBV11-3 and TRBJ2-1; no firm D call. There are 15 residues in the CDR3. V dropped 0 bases and J dropped 0 bases, with 6 bases sitting between them. Germline V gives CDR1 SGHNT, CDR2 YENEEA. The CDR3 coding sequence is TGTGCCAGCAGCTTAGAGGCCAGCTCCTACAATGAGCAGTTCTTC. Translation: CASSLEASSYNEQFF.

In its sample, this clone was seen a few times. The chain has TRBV6-8 and TRBJ1-5; 8 nucleotides line up with TRBD1. V gave up 6 bases and J gave up 0 bases; unmatched junction bases: 4. There are 15 residues in the CDR3. Looked up from germline, CDR1 is MNHGY and CDR2 is SAAAGT. For the CDR3, the DNA is TGTGCCAGCAGAGAAGGACAGGGTAGCAATCAGCCCCAGCATTTT. Its protein product is CASREGQGSNQPQHF.

CDR3 DNA: TGTGCCAGTAGTAGGCCTTGGGAAAAACTGTTTTTT. Translating it yields CASSRPWEKLFF. This chain connects TRBV19 to TRBJ1-4, with unresolved D. The V end was cut by 4 bases, the J end by 8 bases, with 8 bases between. This CDR3 region has 12 residues. Germline V gene lookup returns CDR1 LNHDA and CDR2 SQIVND (reference sequence).

This clone counts as large. The chain recombines TRBV30 with TRBJ2-5; the match to TRBD2 covers 7 bases. The CDR3 is 12 amino acids. The germline V gene has CDR1 GTSNPN and CDR2 SVGIG (reference sequence). V was clipped by 5 bases and J by 3 bases; unmatched bases: 3. In DNA form, the CDR3 reads TGTGCCTGGCTTGCGGGGGAAGAGACCCAGTACTTC. It encodes CAWLAGEETQYF.

The table lists this clone with a few counts. The V gene is TRBV6-8, the J gene TRBJ2-7; a weak D match, TRBD2 (5 bases). V shed 0 bases and J shed 6 bases, with 12 bases lying between them. CDR3 length equals 14 residues. Germline CDR1 reads MNHGY; CDR2 reads SAAAGT. The CDR3 DNA sequence: TGTGCCAGCAGTTACTCCATCTCAAGCGGCGAGCAGTACTTC. It specifies CASSYSISSGEQYF.

A few counts support this clone. The chain carries TRBV19 and TRBJ2-4, with 7 nucleotides matching TRBD2. Germline V gene sequence: CDR1 LNHDA, CDR2 SQIVND (reference sequence). This CDR3 has 14 residues. Trimming removed 6 bases from V and 3 bases from J; junction bases left unmatched: 5. DNA for the CDR3: TGTGCCAGTAGCACCAGGGAGGGCAAAAACATTCAGTACTTC. Translation: CASSTREGKNIQYF.

The J gene is TRBJ2-4, the V gene TRBV14, with 9 bases identical to TRBD1. The CDR3 extends over 16 amino acids. V was pared by 4 bases and J by 5 bases, with 9 bases of the junction left unmatched. Germline V gives CDR1 SGHDN, CDR2 FVKESK. Here the CDR3 DNA reads TGTGCCAGCAGCCGAAGGATGGACAGGGGCGAAAACATTCAGTACTTC. It translates to CASSRRMDRGENIQYF.

J is TRBJ1-1 and V is TRBV9; D is uncertain. Germline V gives CDR1 SGDLS, CDR2 YYNGEE. The CDR3 consists of 12 residues. V lost 0 bases to trimming and J lost 7 bases, with 7 bases between them. The CDR3 region has the DNA TGTGCCAGCAGCGTAGGAGGGCGTGAAGCTTTCTTT. Protein: CASSVGGREAFF.

This sequence joins TRBV4-1 and TRBJ1-1, with 7 bases matching TRBD1. The CDR3 runs to 17 residues. Germline CDR1 is MGHRA and CDR2 is YSYEKL. Trimming removed 4 bases from V and 1 base from J; junction bases left unmatched: 12. CDR3 sequence reads: CASSPLTGNARNTEAFF. Here the CDR3 DNA reads TGCGCCAGCAGCCCACTGACAGGGAACGCCCGGAACACTGAAGCTTTCTTT.